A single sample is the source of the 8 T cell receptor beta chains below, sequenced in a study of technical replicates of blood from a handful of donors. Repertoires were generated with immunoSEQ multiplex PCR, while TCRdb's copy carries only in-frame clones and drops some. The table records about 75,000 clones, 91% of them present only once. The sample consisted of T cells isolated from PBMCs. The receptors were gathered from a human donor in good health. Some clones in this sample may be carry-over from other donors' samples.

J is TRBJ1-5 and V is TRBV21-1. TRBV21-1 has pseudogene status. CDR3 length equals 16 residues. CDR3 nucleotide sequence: TGTGCCAGCCTTCGACTTGACGACGGAGGCAATCAGCCCCAGCATTTT. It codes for CASLRLDDGGNQPQHF.

CDR3: CASSQVLQGARYGYTF. DNA of the CDR3: TGCGCCAGCAGCCAAGTGTTGCAGGGGGCGAGGTATGGCTACACCTTC. This rearrangement joins TRBV4-1 to TRBJ1-2, with 8 bases that match TRBD1. The CDR3 sequence is 16 residues long. V gave up 1 base and J gave up 5 bases; unmatched junction bases: 9. Germline V CDR1 and CDR2: MGHRA, YSYEKL.

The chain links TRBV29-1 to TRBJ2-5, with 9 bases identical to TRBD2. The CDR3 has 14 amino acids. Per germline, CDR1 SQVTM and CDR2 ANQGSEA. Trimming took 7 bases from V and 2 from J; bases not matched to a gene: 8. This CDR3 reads CSAKLAGVQETQYF. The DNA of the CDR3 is TGCAGCGCAAAACTAGCGGGTGTGCAAGAGACCCAGTACTTC.

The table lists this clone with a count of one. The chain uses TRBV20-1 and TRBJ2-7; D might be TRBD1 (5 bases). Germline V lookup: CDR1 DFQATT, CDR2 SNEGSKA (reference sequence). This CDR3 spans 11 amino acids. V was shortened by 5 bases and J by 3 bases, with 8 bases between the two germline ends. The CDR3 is CSAFDSYEQYF. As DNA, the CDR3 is TGCAGTGCTTTTGACAGCTACGAGCAGTACTTC.

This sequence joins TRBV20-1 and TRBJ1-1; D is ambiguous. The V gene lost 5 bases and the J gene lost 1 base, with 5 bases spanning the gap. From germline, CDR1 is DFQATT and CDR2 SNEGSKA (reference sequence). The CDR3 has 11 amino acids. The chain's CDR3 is CSAPSNTEAFF. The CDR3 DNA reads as TGCAGTGCTCCGTCGAACACTGAAGCTTTCTTT.

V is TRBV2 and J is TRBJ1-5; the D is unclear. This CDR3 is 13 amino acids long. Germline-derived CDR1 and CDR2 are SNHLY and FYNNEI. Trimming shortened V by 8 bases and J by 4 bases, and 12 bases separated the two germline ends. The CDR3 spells CASLRNSNQPQHF. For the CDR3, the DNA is TGTGCCAGCCTGCGGAATAGTAATCAGCCCCAGCATTTT.

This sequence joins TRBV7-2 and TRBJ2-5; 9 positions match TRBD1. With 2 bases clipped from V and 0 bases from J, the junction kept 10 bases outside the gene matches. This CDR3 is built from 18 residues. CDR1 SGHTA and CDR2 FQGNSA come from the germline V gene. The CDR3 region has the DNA TGTGCCAGCAGCTTAAGGAATACCTGGACAGGGGACCAAGAGACCCAGTACTTC. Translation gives CASSLRNTWTGDQETQYF.

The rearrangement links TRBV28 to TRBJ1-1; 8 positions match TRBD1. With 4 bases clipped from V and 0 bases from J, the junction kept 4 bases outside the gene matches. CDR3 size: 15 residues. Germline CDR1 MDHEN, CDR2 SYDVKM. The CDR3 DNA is TGTGCCAGCAGTTCAGGGGGCGTGATGAACACTGAAGCTTTCTTT. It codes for CASSSGGVMNTEAFF.